The clone carrying this T cell receptor delta chain has just a few counts. Germline V gene lookup returns CDR1 TVYSNPD and CDR2 GDNSRS (reference sequence). This CDR3 is 15 amino acids long. The ends were cut back, 5 bases at V and 0 bases at J, with 19 bases in the middle. TCRdb re-called clones from the reads via CATT. The data show 4,500 to 5,000 delta-chain clones, less than 6.5% seen once. The entry originates in a study of gamma-delta chains in newborns, infants, children. Looking at the study overall: Microbial exposure reportedly drives polyclonal innate γδ T cell expansion after birth.

Input material: blood. This chain links TRDV3 with TRDJ1; no definite D call. The origin of this receptor is a child who was a newborn, infant or young child, either healthy, febrile or measles-vaccinated (not recorded which). CDR3 sequence reads: CATGAAMGDTDKLIF. CDR3 nucleotide sequence: TGTGCCACCGGCGCCGCCATGGGAGACACCGATAAACTCATCTTT.